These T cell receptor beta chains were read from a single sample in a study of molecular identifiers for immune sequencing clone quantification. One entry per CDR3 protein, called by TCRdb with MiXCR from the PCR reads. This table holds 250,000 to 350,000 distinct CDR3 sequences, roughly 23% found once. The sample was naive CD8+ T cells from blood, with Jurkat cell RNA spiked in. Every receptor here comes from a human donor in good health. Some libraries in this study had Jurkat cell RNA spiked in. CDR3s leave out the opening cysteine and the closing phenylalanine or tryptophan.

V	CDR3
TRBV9	ASSVGTTLSTDTQY
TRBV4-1	ASSQDHRSSYNSPLH
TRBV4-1	ASSQEDLVPGANVLT
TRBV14	ASSRSPGGNSYNEQF
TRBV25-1	ASRLRGNTEAF
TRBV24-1	ATSGLAGHTNTGELF
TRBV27	ASSSGLAYYEQY
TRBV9	ASSGTNQETQY
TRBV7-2	ASSLPIAGGQETQY
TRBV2	ASSGPVREWGGDEQY
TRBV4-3	ASSQDPGVGYEQY
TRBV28	ASSPPGREDNTDTQY
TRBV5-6	ASSWQTSGYTDTQY
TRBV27	ASSHRGGNQPQH
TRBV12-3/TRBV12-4	ASSSSTGRGEQF
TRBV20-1	SAKRNRGSYNEQF
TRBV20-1	SAKDLTFYEQY
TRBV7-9	ASSTSTGGGADTQY
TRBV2	AGSGTRGQAGPGELF
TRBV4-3	ASSHDTGQGRTGELF
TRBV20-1	SARDMVARQTGDTQY
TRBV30	AWSVAVSSTDTQY
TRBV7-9	ASSLFPGNTGELF
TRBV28	ASSLGSSTDTQY
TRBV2	ASKETAGNTIY
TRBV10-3	AISDGTGAGELF
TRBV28	ASSEHYSNQPQH
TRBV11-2	ASSPGHGIGYEQY
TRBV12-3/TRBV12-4	ASSNLGNRPGNTQY
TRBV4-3	ASSQVQRADLF
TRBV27	ASSLRDRGLYEQY
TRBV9	ASSVWDSDNERLF
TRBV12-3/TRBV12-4	ASSSPRAGLPKGEQY
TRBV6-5	ASRSPPWGTPYEQY
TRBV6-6	ASSIDQETQY
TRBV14	ASCRENGEQY
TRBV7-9	ASSGRDATSSYEQY
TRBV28	ASSFTDDDVNEKLF
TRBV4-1	ASSQVFGVREQY
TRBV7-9	ASSPMPGMDPQY
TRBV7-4	ASRTEQGAKTDTQY
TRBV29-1	SAHKSDRSSYEQY
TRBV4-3	ASSQDTVNQPQH
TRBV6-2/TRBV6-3	AVAHGLNTEAF
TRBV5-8	ASSLGQGFRQPQH
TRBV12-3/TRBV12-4	ASSLLPSGANVLT
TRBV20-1	SAGSLDRVEDTEAF
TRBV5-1	ASSLDSGRAYEQY
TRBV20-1	SARDTKFYEQY
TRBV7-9	ASSLQGPYNEQF
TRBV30	AWSPPGDYEQY
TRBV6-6	ASSYNPGSVGANVLT